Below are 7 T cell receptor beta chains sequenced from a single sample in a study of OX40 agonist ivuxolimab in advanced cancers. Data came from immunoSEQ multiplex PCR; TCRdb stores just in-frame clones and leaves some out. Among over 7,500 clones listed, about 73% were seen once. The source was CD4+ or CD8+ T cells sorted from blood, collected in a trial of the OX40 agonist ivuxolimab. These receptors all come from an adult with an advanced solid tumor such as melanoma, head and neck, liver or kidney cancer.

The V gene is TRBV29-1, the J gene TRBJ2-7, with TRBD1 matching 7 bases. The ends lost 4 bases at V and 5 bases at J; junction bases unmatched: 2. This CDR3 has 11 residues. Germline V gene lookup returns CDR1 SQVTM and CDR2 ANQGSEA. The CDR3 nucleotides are TGCAGCGTTGGAGACAGGGACGAGCAGTACTTC. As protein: CSVGDRDEQYF.

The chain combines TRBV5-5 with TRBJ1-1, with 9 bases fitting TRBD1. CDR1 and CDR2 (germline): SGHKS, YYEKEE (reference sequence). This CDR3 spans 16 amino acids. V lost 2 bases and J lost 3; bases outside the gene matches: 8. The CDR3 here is CASSFPTGGTDTEAFF. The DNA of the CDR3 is TGTGCCAGCAGCTTCCCTACAGGGGGCACGGACACTGAAGCTTTCTTT.

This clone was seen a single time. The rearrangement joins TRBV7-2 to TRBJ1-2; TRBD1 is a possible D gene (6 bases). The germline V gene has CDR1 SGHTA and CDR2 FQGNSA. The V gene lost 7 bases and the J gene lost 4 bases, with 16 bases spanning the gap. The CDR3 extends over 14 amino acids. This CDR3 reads CASTVGRGIYGYTF. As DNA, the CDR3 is TGTGCCAGCACCGTGGGCAGGGGTATCTATGGCTACACCTTC.

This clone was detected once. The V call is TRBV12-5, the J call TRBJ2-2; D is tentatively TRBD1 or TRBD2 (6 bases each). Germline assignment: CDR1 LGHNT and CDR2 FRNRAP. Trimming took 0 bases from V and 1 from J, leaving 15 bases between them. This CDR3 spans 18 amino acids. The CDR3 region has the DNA TGTGCTAGTGGTTTGGTACCGACGGGGGCGAAGAACACCGGGGAGCTGTTTTTT. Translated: CASGLVPTGAKNTGELFF.

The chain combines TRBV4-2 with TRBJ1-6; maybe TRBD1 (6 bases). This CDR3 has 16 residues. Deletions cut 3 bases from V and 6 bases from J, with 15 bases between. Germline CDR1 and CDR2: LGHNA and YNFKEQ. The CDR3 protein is CASSQYGQSGNSPLHF. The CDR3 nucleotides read TGTGCCAGCAGCCAGTACGGACAGAGTGGTAATTCACCCCTCCACTTT.

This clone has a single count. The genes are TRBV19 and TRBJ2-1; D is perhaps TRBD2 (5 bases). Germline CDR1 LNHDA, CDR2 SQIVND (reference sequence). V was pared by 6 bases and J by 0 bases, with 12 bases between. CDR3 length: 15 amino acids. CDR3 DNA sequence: TGTGCCAGTAGCCCGGACTTTAGCTCCTACAATGAGCAGTTCTTC. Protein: CASSPDFSSYNEQFF.

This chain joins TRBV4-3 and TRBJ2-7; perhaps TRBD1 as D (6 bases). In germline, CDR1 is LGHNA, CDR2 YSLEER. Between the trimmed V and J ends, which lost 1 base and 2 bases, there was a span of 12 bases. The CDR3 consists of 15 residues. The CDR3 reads CASSQGLGGAYEQYF. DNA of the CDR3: TGCGCCAGCAGCCAAGGGTTAGGGGGAGCCTACGAGCAGTACTTC.